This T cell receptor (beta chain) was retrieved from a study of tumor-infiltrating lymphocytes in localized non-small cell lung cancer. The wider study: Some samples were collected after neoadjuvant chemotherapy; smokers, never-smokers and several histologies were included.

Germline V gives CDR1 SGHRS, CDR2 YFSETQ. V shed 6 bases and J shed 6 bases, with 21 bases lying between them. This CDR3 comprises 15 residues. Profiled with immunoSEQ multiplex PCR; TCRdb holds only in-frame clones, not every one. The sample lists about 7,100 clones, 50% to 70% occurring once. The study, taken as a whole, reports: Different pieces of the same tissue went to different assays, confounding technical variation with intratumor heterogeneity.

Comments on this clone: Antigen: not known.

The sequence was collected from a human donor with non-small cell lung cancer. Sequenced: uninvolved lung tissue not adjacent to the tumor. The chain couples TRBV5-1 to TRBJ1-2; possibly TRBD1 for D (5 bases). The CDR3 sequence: CASILLGTLGHGYTF. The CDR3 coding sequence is TGCGCCAGCATCCTACTAGGGACTCTTGGTCATGGCTACACCTTC.